This T cell receptor beta chain was captured by sequencing in a study of blood T cell repertoires in COVID-19. Study in general: From the United States, Italy and Spain came samples of acute and convalescent COVID-19. Sample material is recorded as cDNA or gDNA derived from T cells, B-cell-depleted T cells, or PBMCs.

Per the study methods: Estimated nucleated cell counts came from reference gene primer amplification. This table comes from immunoSEQ multiplex PCR, and its TCRdb copy is limited to in-frame clones, with some not included. The V and J calls and clone size were taken over from that table, and D and trimming were inferred from the DNA. The sample consists of around 250,000 clones, 80% to 85% of them appearing once. The junction had 12 bases not matched to a gene; V was cut back by 5 bases and J by 9 bases. Germline loops: CDR1 SQVTM, CDR2 ANQGSEA. This CDR3 has 13 residues. Sequenced: peripheral blood. The receptor was isolated from a woman aged 40 to 49 who had recovered from COVID-19. The chain couples TRBV29-1 to TRBJ1-1, with 7 bases aligning to TRBD1. CDR3 nucleotide sequence: TGCAGCGTTCGGGACAGCCAGGGGCAGCAAGCTTTCTTT. It yields the protein CSVRDSQGQQAFF.